The clone carrying this T cell receptor beta chain was seen ten or more times. The antigen remains undetermined. This CDR3 has 16 residues. V was pared by 3 bases and J by 3 bases, with 3 bases of the junction left unmatched. In germline, CDR1 is SGHRS, CDR2 YFSETQ. Over 170 million TCR-beta sequences, together covering 15-18 subjects, were produced by every individual sequencing run that was carried out. TCRdb reprocessed the 5' RACE reads via MiXCR and lists one record per CDR3 protein. The sample lists about 36,000 distinct CDR3 sequences, approximately 10% seen once, with around 3.9% in the top ten. The sample originates from a study of neurological immune-mediated disorders. Overall study findings and caveats: HTLV-1-associated myelopathy showed the most TCR clonal expansion; multiple sclerosis the least, below healthy controls. No CDR3 amino acid sequences recurred among expanded clones across subjects, suggesting private repertoires in all groups.

Indicated time point: technical triplicate 1. The starting material, 2 million PBMCs stored at -80 C, gave rise to the unsorted libraries. This chain connects TRBV5-1 to TRBJ2-1; 13 positions agree with TRBD2. The sequencing input was PBMCs. This TCR derives from a man aged 55 to 70 with HTLV-1-associated myelopathy (HAM/TSP). The CDR3 reads CASSSGLAGVYNEQFF. The CDR3 DNA reads TGCGCCAGCAGCTCAGGACTAGCGGGAGTCTACAATGAGCAGTTCTTC.